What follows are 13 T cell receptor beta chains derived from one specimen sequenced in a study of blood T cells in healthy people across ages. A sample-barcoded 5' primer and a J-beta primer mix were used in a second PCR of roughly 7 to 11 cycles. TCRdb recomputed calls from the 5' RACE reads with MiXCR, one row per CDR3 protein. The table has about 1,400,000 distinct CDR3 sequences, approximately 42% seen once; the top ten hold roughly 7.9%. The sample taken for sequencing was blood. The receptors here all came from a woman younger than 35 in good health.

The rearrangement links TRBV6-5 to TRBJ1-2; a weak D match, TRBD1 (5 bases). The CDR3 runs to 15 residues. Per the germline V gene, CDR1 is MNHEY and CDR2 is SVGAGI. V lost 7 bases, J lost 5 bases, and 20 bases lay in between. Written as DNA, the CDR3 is TGTGCCAGCACCCCCAAAGGGGCAGCAGATTATGGCTACACCTTC. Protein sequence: CASTPKGAADYGYTF.

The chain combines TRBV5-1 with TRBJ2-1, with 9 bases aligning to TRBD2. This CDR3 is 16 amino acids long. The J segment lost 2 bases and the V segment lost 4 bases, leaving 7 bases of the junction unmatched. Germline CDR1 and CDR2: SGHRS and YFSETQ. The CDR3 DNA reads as TGCGCCAGCAGCCGTATAGCGGGAGAGGCCTACAATGAGCAGTTCTTC. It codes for CASSRIAGEAYNEQFF.

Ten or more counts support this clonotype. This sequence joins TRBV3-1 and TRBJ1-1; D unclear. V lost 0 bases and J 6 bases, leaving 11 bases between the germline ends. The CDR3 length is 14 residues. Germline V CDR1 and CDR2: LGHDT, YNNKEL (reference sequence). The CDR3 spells CASSQDGGSAEAFF. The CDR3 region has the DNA TGTGCCAGCAGCCAAGATGGTGGGTCTGCTGAAGCTTTCTTT.

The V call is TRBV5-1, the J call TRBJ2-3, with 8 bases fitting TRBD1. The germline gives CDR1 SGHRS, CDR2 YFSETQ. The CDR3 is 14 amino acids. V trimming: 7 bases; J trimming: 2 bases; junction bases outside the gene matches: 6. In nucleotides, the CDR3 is TGCGCCAGCGGACAGGGAGTGCCCACAGATACGCAGTATTTT. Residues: CASGQGVPTDTQYF. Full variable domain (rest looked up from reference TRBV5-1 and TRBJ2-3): KAGVTQTPRYLIKTRGQQVTLSCSPISGHRSVSWYQQTPGQGLQFLFEYFSETQRNKGNFPGRFSGRQFSNSRSEMNVSTLELGDSALYLCASGQGVPTDTQYFGPGTRLTVL.

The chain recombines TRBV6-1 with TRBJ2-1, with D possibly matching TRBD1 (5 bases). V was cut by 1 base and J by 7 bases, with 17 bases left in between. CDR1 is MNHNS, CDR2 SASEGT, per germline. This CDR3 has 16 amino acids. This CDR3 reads CASSEVGAGTLNEQFF. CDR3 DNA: TGTGCCAGCAGTGAAGTTGGGGCCGGAACCTTAAATGAGCAGTTCTTC.

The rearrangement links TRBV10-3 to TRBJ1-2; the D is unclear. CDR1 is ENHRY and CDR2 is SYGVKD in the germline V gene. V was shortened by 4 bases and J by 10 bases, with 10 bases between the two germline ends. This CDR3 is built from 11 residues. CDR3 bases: TGTGCCATCAGTGGCGACACCGCCTACACCTTC. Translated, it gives CAISGDTAYTF.

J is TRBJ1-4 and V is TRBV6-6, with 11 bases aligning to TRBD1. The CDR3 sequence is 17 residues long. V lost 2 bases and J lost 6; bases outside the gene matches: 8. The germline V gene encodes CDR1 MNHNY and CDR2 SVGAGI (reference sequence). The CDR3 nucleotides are TGTGCCAGCAGTTACCCCCGGGACAGGGGGAGTCATGAAAAACTGTTTTTT. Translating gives CASSYPRDRGSHEKLFF.

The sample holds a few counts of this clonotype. The CDR3 reads CSAVYEGSSYNEQFF. DNA of the CDR3: TGCAGTGCTGTTTACGAGGGGAGCTCCTACAATGAGCAGTTCTTC. The rearrangement joins TRBV20-1 to TRBJ2-1; TRBD1 or TRBD2 may be the D gene (5 bases each). CDR3 size: 15 residues. Trimming took off 5 bases at V and 0 bases at J, with 14 bases between the two ends. Germline lookup yields CDR1 DFQATT and CDR2 SNEGSKA (reference sequence).

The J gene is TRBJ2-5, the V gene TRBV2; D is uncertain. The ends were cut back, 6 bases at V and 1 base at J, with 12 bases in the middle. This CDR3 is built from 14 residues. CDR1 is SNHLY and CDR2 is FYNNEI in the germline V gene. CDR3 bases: TGTGCCAGCAGGGCTGAGCGTACCCAAGAGACCCAGTACTTC. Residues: CASRAERTQETQYF. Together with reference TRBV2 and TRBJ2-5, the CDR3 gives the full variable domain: EPEVTQTPSHQVTQMGQEVILRCVPISNHLYFYWYRQILGQKVEFLVSFYNNEISEKSEIFDDQFSVERPDGSNFTLKIRSTKLEDSAMYFCASRAERTQETQYFGPGTRLLVL.

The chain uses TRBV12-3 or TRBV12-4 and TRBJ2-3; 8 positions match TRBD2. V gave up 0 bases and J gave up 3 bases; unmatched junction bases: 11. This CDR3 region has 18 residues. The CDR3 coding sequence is TGTGCCAGCAGTTTAGCGCTAAGCGGGGGTGCAGTGACAGATACGCAGTATTTT. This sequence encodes CASSLALSGGAVTDTQYF.

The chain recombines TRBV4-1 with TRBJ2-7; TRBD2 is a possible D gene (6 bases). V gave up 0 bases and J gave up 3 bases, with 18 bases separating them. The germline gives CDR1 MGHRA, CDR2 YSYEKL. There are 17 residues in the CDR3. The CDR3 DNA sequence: TGCGCCAGCAGCCAAGAAATCTCGGGGACGGGGGACTACGAGCAGTACTTC. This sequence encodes CASSQEISGTGDYEQYF.

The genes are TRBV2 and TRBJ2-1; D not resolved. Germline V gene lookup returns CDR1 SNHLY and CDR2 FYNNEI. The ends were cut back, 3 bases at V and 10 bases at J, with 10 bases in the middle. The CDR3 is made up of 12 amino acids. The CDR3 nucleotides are TGTGCCAGCAGTGATAATTGGGCCGAGCAGTTCTTC. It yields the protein CASSDNWAEQFF. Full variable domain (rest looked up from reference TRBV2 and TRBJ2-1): EPEVTQTPSHQVTQMGQEVILRCVPISNHLYFYWYRQILGQKVEFLVSFYNNEISEKSEIFDDQFSVERPDGSNFTLKIRSTKLEDSAMYFCASSDNWAEQFFGPGTRLTVL.

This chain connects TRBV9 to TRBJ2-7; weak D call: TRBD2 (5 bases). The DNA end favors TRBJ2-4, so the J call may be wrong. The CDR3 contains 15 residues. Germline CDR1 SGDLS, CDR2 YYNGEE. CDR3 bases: TGTGCCAGCAGCGTAGCTCCGGGGTCTGTGAACATTCAGTACTTC. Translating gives CASSVAPGSVNIQYF.